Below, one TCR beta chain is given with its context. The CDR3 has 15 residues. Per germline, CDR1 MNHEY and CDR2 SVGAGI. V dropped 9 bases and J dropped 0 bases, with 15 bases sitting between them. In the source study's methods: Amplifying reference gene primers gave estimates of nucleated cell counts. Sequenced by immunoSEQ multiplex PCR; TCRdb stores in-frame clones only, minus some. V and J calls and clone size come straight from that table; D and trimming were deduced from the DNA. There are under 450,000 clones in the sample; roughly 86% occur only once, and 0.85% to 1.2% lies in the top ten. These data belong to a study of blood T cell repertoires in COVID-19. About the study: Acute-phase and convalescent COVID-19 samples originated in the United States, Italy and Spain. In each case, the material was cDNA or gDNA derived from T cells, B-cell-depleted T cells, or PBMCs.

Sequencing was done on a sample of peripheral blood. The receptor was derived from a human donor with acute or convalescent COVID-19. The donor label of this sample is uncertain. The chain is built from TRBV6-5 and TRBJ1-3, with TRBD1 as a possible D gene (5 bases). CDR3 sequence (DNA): TGTGCCAGTGGGGCGCCGAGCTTCTCTGGAAACACCATATATTTT. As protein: CASGAPSFSGNTIYF.